This TCR beta chain is from a study of blood T cell repertoires in COVID-19. Looking at the study overall: Italy, Spain and the United States were the sources of the convalescent and acute COVID-19 samples.

Using immunoSEQ multiplex PCR, the repertoire was profiled, and TCRdb retains in-frame clones only, with some absent. The table has roughly 70,000 clones, 76% seen once. Trimming took 6 bases from V and 7 from J; bases not matched to a gene: 8. CDR3 length equals 13 residues. The germline V gene encodes CDR1 SNHLY and CDR2 FYNNEI. The sequenced sample consisted of peripheral blood. The chain employs TRBV2 and TRBJ1-1, with TRBD1 matching 7 bases. The origin of this receptor is a man between 60 and 70 years old with COVID-19, enrolled during active disease. In DNA form, the CDR3 reads TGTGCCAGCAGCCGACAGGGTTCCATTGAAGCTTTCTTT. Translation gives CASSRQGSIEAFF. The full variable domain, its missing parts supplied by reference TRBV2 and TRBJ1-1, is EPEVTQTPSHQVTQMGQEVILRCVPISNHLYFYWYRQILGQKVEFLVSFYNNEISEKSEIFDDQFSVERPDGSNFTLKIRSTKLEDSAMYFCASSRQGSIEAFFGQGTRLTVV.